The T cell receptor beta chain under discussion was sequenced for a study of CD8+CD57+ T cells in acquired aplastic anemia. The overall study: Sorting CD4+ and CD8+ cells gave DNA averaging roughly 3.2 ug.

Sequencing was done on patients that had shown CD8+CD57+ cell expansion by flow cytometry. When blood sampling took place, the patients had received no therapy. Genomic DNA constituted the template upon which TCR beta VDJ and CDR3 profiling was performed. Using its own MiXCR run on the reads, TCRdb lists one record per CDR3 protein. The sample consists of approximately 150,000 distinct CDR3 sequences, about two thirds of them appearing once. General study findings and limits: Patients and healthy controls showed no significant CD8+ Simpson's diversity difference. Patients and controls were found to share more than 25 CD8+ CDR3 sequences.

Germline CDR1 is DFQATT and CDR2 is SNEGSKA (reference sequence). V lost 8 bases to trimming and J lost 0 bases; unmatched junction nucleotides: 5. This CDR3 spans 13 amino acids. With regard to this clonotype: The antigen is unknown.

This chain uses TRBV20-1 with TRBJ2-7; 9 positions agree with TRBD1. This sequence was found in a human donor with aplastic anemia. The sequenced material came from sorted CD4+, CD8+, or CD8+CD57+ T cells (not recorded which) from PBMCs. The CDR3: CSYGTGNSYEQYF. The CDR3 bases are TGCAGTTACGGGACAGGGAACTCCTACGAGCAGTACTTC.